This section outlines one TCR beta chain sequence together with its context. These data are taken from a study of Graves' ophthalmopathy and Graves' hyperthyroidism. This CDR3 is 12 amino acids long. V lost 9 bases and J lost 3, with 10 bases in between. Germline CDR1 LNHDA, CDR2 SQIVND (reference sequence). RNA transcripts yielded amplified TCR beta CDR3 regions. The first round was an RT-PCR with HTBI primers, and the second round was a multiplex PCR. Each CDR3 protein gets one entry after TCRdb re-called the multiplex PCR reads with MiXCR. The sample lists about 230,000 distinct CDR3 sequences, around 45% occurring once.

This chain links TRBV19 with TRBJ2-3, with D perhaps assigned TRBD1 or TRBD2 (5 bases each). Specimen: peripheral blood. The TCR sequence derives from an adult man with Graves' ophthalmopathy. DNA for the CDR3: TGTGCCAGCGACAGCGGTACAGATACGCAGTATTTT. This translates into CASDSGTDTQYF.